One and the same sample provided the 10 T cell receptor beta chains below, sequenced in a study of T cell responses to AZD1222 COVID-19 vaccine. Clones were read by immunoSEQ multiplex PCR, and TCRdb kept only the in-frame ones, dropping some. This sample carries over 95,000 clones, approximately 87% of them seen once, and the ten largest clones take roughly 12%. Material: peripheral blood, obtained on day 0 of AZD1222 vaccination. These receptors all come from an adult in good health.

This sequence joins TRBV4-1 and TRBJ2-7, with D perhaps being TRBD1 or TRBD2 (6 bases each). The CDR3 is made up of 14 amino acids. Germline values: CDR1 MGHRA, CDR2 YSYEKL. The V gene lost 1 base and the J gene lost 6 bases, with 13 bases spanning the gap. The CDR3 sequence is CASSQGPGAGEQYF. The DNA for the CDR3 is TGCGCCAGCAGCCAAGGCCCGGGGGCGGGCGAGCAGTACTTC.

This chain connects TRBV7-9 to TRBJ2-7; D is possibly TRBD1 or TRBD2 (5 bases each). CDR1 and CDR2 (germline): SEHNR, FQNEAQ (reference sequence). This CDR3 comprises 17 residues. V lost 1 base and J lost 0, with 16 bases in between. CDR3 sequence reads: CASSLVVGAGSSYEQYF. As DNA, the CDR3 is TGTGCCAGCAGCTTAGTCGTCGGGGCAGGGAGCTCCTACGAGCAGTACTTC. Looking up the rest from reference TRBV7-9 and TRBJ2-7 gives the full variable domain: DTGVSQNPRHKITKRGQNVTFRCDPISEHNRLYWYRQTLGQGPEFLTYFQNEAQLEKSRLLSDRFSAERPKGSFSTLEIQRTEQGDSAMYLCASSLVVGAGSSYEQYFGPGTRLTVT.

The rearrangement links TRBV5-1 to TRBJ1-2; no clear D. Trimming took 5 bases from V and 3 from J, leaving 11 bases between them. This CDR3 is 13 amino acids long. The germline V gene encodes CDR1 SGHRS and CDR2 YFSETQ. CDR3 in amino acids: CASSFTGDYGYTF. Written as DNA, the CDR3 is TGCGCCAGCAGTTTTACTGGAGACTATGGCTACACCTTC.

V usage is TRBV27 and J usage is TRBJ1-5, with 10 nucleotides matching TRBD1. Germline V gives CDR1 MNHEY, CDR2 SMNVEV (reference sequence). V lost 11 bases and J lost 5; bases outside the gene matches: 15. The CDR3 has 16 amino acids. CDR3 loop: CARVFRQGACDQPQHF. The CDR3 DNA follows: TGTGCCCGCGTATTTAGACAGGGGGCTTGTGATCAGCCCCAGCATTTT.

A single count supports this clone. The rearrangement uses TRBV7-9 and TRBJ1-5, with D tentatively TRBD1 (5 bases). Germline CDR1 and CDR2: SEHNR and FQNEAQ (reference sequence). Between the trimmed V and J ends, which lost 3 bases and 10 bases, there was a span of 13 bases. The length of the CDR3 is 13 residues. CDR3 in DNA: TGTGCCAGCAGCTTGCCAGGGCCAGACCCCCAGCATTTT. Encoded protein: CASSLPGPDPQHF.

This chain uses TRBV11-2 with TRBJ1-6, with D perhaps TRBD1 (6 bases). This CDR3 comprises 14 residues. V lost 3 bases and J lost 3, with 6 bases in between. The germline gives CDR1 SGHAT, CDR2 FQNNGV. The CDR3 here is CASSLDSYNSPLHF. For the CDR3, the DNA is TGTGCCAGCAGCTTGGACAGCTATAATTCACCCCTCCACTTT.

The genes are TRBV15 and TRBJ2-3; D not certain. Between the trimmed V and J ends, which lost 5 bases and 8 bases, there was a span of 8 bases. CDR3 length: 11 amino acids. Germline lookup yields CDR1 LNHNV and CDR2 YYDKDF (reference sequence). CDR3 DNA: TGTGCCACCAGCGATCCGGTTACGCAGTATTTT. It is translated as CATSDPVTQYF.

This clone was seen once. The J gene is TRBJ1-6, the V gene TRBV6-6; D perhaps matches TRBD1 (5 bases). The CDR3 is 15 amino acids. Trimming pared 0 bases from V and 7 bases from J, leaving 10 bases between. Germline V gene lookup returns CDR1 MNHNY and CDR2 SVGAGI (reference sequence). CDR3 protein: CASSYSTVGNSPLHF. In DNA form, the CDR3 reads TGTGCCAGCAGTTACTCGACAGTAGGGAATTCACCCCTCCACTTT.

This chain connects TRBV5-4 to TRBJ2-3; D call uncertain. The V gene's germline CDR1 is SGHNT and CDR2 YYREEE (reference sequence). CDR3 length: 15 amino acids. The V end lost 3 bases, the J end lost 2 bases, and 13 bases lay between the germline ends. The CDR3 spells CASSSQLGFTDTQYF. The CDR3 region has the DNA TGTGCCAGCAGCTCACAGCTGGGCTTCACAGATACGCAGTATTTT.

This clone was seen more than once but under ten times. The chain combines TRBV3-1 (or the pseudogene TRBV3-2) with TRBJ1-1; TRBD1 aligns across 7 bases. The CDR3 spans 16 residues. The ends lost 8 bases at V and 5 bases at J; junction bases unmatched: 17. Germline values: CDR1 LGHDT, CDR2 YNNKEL (reference sequence). The CDR3 is CASRGRTGVVGTEAFF. In DNA, the CDR3 is TGTGCCAGCCGGGGGAGAACAGGGGTCGTAGGTACTGAAGCTTTCTTT.